Listed below are T cell receptor beta chains from one sample, sequenced in a study of cytomegalovirus exposure and HLA in healthy donors. Generated by immunoSEQ multiplex PCR, the TCRdb table keeps only in-frame clones and is missing some. This sample yields about 60,000 clones, of which 70% are seen a single time; approximately 19% belongs to the top ten. The sample was PBMCs. These receptors came from a woman between 55 and 75 years old in good health and CMV-seropositive. Each CDR3 is given with its conserved first and last residue. The D gene is left open where the match is weak. Clone size is not always given. Where it is, it says once, few, many or a class for expanded clones.

d_gene,j_gene,v_gene,abundance,CDR3aa,CDR3nt
NA,TRBJ1-1,TRBV6-4,NA,CASSANVETSEAFF,TGTGCCAGCAGTGCCAACGTGGAGACCTCTGAAGCTTTCTTT
TRBD2,TRBJ2-1,TRBV7-2,NA,CASSISFPERGGVGEFF,TGTGCCAGCAGCATCTCCTTCCCCGAGCGGGGGGGGGTGGGGGAGTTCTTC
NA,TRBJ1-1,TRBV5-1,NA,CASSLRAGWDTEAFF,TGCGCCAGCAGCTTGAGGGCAGGGTGGGACACTGAAGCTTTCTTT
NA,TRBJ1-2,TRBV5-4,NA,CASSPRPDVPASYTF,TGTGCCAGCAGCCCCAGGCCAGACGTCCCCGCCAGCTACACCTTC
TRBD1,TRBJ1-1,TRBV19,few,CASMGTERNTEAFF,TGTGCCAGTATGGGGACAGAGAGGAACACTGAAGCTTTCTTT
TRBD1,TRBJ1-1,TRBV6-1,NA,CASSIRQGAEAFF,TGTGCCAGCAGCATACGACAGGGGGCTGAAGCTTTCTTT
NA,TRBJ1-1,TRBV6-6,NA,CASKFFGESNTEAFF,TGTGCCAGCAAGTTCTTCGGGGAGTCGAACACTGAAGCTTTCTTT
NA,TRBJ1-2,TRBV14,NA,CASSQQTIFGGYTF,TGTGCCAGCAGCCAGCAGACTATCTTCGGTGGCTACACCTTC
TRBD1,TRBJ1-3,TRBV29-1,NA,CSAAPDRASGNTIYF,TGCAGCGCCGCGCCCGACAGGGCATCTGGAAACACCATATATTTT
NA,TRBJ1-2,TRBV7-9,NA,CASSLNNPNYGYTF,TGTGCCAGCAGCTTAAACAACCCTAACTATGGCTACACCTTC
NA,TRBJ1-4,TRBV4-2,few,CASSQDRGTNNEKLFF,TGTGCCAGCAGCCAAGATAGAGGGACAAATAATGAAAAACTGTTTTTT
TRBD1,TRBJ1-1,TRBV28,few,CASRPTGKRNTEAFF,TGTGCCAGCAGACCGACAGGGAAGCGGAACACTGAAGCTTTCTTT
NA,TRBJ2-5,TRBV2,NA,CASSVETQYF,TGTGCCAGCAGCGTAGAGACCCAGTACTTC
NA,TRBJ2-7,TRBV9,NA,CASSAEGAGDPYEQYF,TGTGCCAGCAGCGCGGAGGGGGCAGGGGACCCCTACGAGCAGTACTTC